The subject of this entry is one T cell receptor beta chain. Its antigen is still unknown. Primers included in the PCR were 60 Vbeta and 13 Jbeta primers. Sequenced by immunoSEQ multiplex PCR; TCRdb stores in-frame clones only, minus some. Altogether 150,000 to 200,000 clones are present, around 80% being singletons, with the ten largest covering about 1.7%. The source of the sample is a study of cytomegalovirus exposure and HLA in healthy donors. Study summary: As released early, the data held 70 million to 100 million unique TCRs from HLA-typed donors.

Study-level points and caveats: After further analysis at a later stage, roughly 16,000 TCR beta sequences were associated with HLA alleles at 0.05 false discovery rate. Among TCR beta chains, those listed as cytomegalovirus-associated numbered around 160.

Unmatched junction bases numbered 14, after V lost 3 bases and J lost 3 bases. Looked up from germline, CDR1 is MNHNS and CDR2 is SASEGT. The CDR3 is 18 amino acids. The genes are TRBV6-1 and TRBJ2-7, with 10 positions matching TRBD2. This sequence was found in a woman in her late teens or twenties in good health and CMV-seronegative. Input material: PBMCs. DNA of the CDR3: TGTGCCAGCAGTGAGGGCAGCACTGGACTAGCGGTCTTCTACGAGCAGTACTTC. This translates into CASSEGSTGLAVFYEQYF.